One TCR beta chain is described in this entry. Assay: immunoSEQ multiplex PCR; the TCRdb copy retains only in-frame clones and omits some. The repertoire holds roughly 150,000 clones, with 84% as singletons. The sample comes from a study of blood T cell repertoires in COVID-19. V was pared by 7 bases and J by 5 bases, with 8 bases of the junction left unmatched. The CDR3 consists of 15 residues. Germline CDR1 is ENHRY and CDR2 is SYGVKD. The sequence was collected from a woman older than 75 with COVID-19, enrolled during active disease. This chain uses TRBV10-3 with TRBJ2-1; 10 bases fit TRBD2. Material for sequencing was peripheral blood. CDR3 protein: CAINQLAGFHNEQFF. As DNA, the CDR3 is TGTGCCATCAACCAACTAGCGGGGTTCCACAATGAGCAGTTCTTC.